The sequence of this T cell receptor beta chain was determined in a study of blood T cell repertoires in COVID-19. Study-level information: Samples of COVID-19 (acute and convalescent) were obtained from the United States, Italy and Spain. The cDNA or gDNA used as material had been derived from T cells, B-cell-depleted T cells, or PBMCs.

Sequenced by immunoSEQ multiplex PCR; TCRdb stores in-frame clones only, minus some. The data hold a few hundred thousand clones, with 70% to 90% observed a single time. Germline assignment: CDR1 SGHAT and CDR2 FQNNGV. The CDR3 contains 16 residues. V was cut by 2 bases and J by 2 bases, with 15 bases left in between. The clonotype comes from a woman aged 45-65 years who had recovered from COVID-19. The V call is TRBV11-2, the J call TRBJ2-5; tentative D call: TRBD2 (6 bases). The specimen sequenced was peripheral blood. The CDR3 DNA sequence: TGTGCCAGCAGCTTATTGGGCAGGGACTTACAAGAGACCCAGTACTTC. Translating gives CASSLLGRDLQETQYF. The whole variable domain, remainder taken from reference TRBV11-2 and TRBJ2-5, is EAGVAQSPRYKIIEKRQSVAFWCNPISGHATLYWYQQILGQGPKLLIQFQNNGVVDDSQLPKDRFSAERLKGVDSTLKIQPAKLEDSAVYLCASSLLGRDLQETQYFGPGTRLLVL.